The TCR beta chain under discussion was sequenced for a study of graft-versus-host responses after intestinal transplantation. In the study overall: The transplants performed in recipients were multivisceral, liver-intestinal, or isolated intestinal. Anti-thymocyte globulin was used for induction in all recipients, who then took tacrolimus and steroids for approximately three years. Study observations and caveats: Subjects displaying graft-donor T cell macrochimerism possessed elevated graft-versus-host to host-versus-graft clonal ratios inside allografts.

The repertoire was sequenced with immunoSEQ multiplex PCR; TCRdb's copy has only in-frame clones and lacks some. The repertoire holds about 90,000 clones, with around 90% as singletons. CDR1 and CDR2 (germline): SSHAT, FNYEAQ (reference sequence). CDR3 length: 13 amino acids. Points on this clone: Its antigen is not known. A read error may account for a junction end that differs from germline.

The sample consisted of unstimulated CD4+ T cells sorted from spleen or lymph node cells, taken before transplant. The chain employs TRBV7-7 and TRBJ2-5; D is possibly TRBD2 (5 bases). This receptor was identified in a human donor who was the organ donor for an intestinal transplant. The CDR3 bases are TGTGCTAGCAGCTTAGCGCTCAGGGAGACCCAGTACTTC. As protein: CASSLALRETQYF. Full variable domain (rest looked up from reference TRBV7-7 and TRBJ2-5): GAGVSQSPRYKVTKRGQDVTLRCDPISSHATLYWYQQALGQGPEFLTYFNYEAQPDKSGLPSDRFSAERPEGSISTLTIQRTEQRDSAMYRCASSLALRETQYFGPGTRLLVL.